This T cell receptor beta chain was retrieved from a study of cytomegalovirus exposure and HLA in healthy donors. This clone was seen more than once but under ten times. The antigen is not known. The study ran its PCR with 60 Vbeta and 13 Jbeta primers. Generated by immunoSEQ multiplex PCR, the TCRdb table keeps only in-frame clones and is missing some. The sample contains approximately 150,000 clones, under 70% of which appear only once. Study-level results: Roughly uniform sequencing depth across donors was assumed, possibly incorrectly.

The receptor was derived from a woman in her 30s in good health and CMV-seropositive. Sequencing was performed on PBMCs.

The CDR3 bases are TGTGCCAGCAGTGCCAACTTCGGACAGCCGGCGCCGGGCTACACCTTC. Its translation: CASSANFGQPAPGYTF. The rearrangement joins TRBV6-6 to TRBJ1-2; tentatively, D is TRBD1 (6 bases). The V end lost 5 bases, the J end lost 8 bases, and 24 bases lay between the germline ends. Germline V lookup: CDR1 MNHNY, CDR2 SVGAGI (reference sequence). CDR3 length equals 16 residues.